This TCR beta chain originates from a study of OX40 agonist ivuxolimab in advanced cancers. For the study at large: Those enrolled were 82.7% male, with a mean age of roughly 62 years and ages from about 20 to 90.

The CDR3 contains 13 residues. CDR1 and CDR2 from the germline V gene are SEHNR and FQNEAQ (reference sequence). Germline trimming cut 5 bases from V and 8 bases from J; bases unmatched to any gene: 6. General study results and limits: Within 6 weeks, CD4+ and CD8+ blood T cells expanded clonally at 0.1 to 3.0 mg/kg.

Remarks on this clone: Its matching antigen is unknown.

TCRdb keeps only in-frame clones here, not all; method: immunoSEQ multiplex PCR. The sample comprises 30,000 to 35,000 clones, 65% to 80% of which are singletons, and approximately 15% rests with the top ten. V usage is TRBV7-9 and J usage is TRBJ2-1; TRBD1 aligns across 7 bases. This receptor was obtained from an adult with an advanced solid tumor such as melanoma, head and neck, liver or kidney cancer. Sequences were derived from CD4+ or CD8+ T cells sorted from blood, sampled in a trial of the OX40 agonist ivuxolimab. The CDR3 DNA sequence: TGTGCCAGCAGCCCCGGGACAGTGGATGAGCAGTTCTTC. Its translation: CASSPGTVDEQFF.